The present TCR beta chain was sequenced within a study of T cells in Graves' hyperthyroidism and ophthalmopathy. RNA transcripts gave rise to amplified TCR beta CDR3 regions. Carried out on the TCR CDR3, a first-round RT-PCR used the HTBI primer set. MiXCR, run by TCRdb on the multiplex PCR reads, gives a single entry per CDR3 protein. The sample consists of just under 750,000 distinct CDR3 sequences, over 35% of them appearing once. V lost 3 bases and J lost 6, with 10 bases in between. Germline assignment: CDR1 DFQATT and CDR2 SNEGSKA (reference sequence). The CDR3 covers 12 residues. This sequence joins TRBV20-1 and TRBJ2-3; no clear D gene. The TCR originated in a woman between 35 and 50 years old with Graves' hyperthyroidism. The sample consisted of blood. The CDR3 DNA reads TGCAGTGCTAGCCCCGGCATCGATACGCAGTATTTT. Protein: CSASPGIDTQYF.